A single sample gave rise to the 31 T cell receptor beta chains below, sequenced in a study of OX40 agonist ivuxolimab in advanced cancers. The repertoire was sequenced with immunoSEQ multiplex PCR; TCRdb's copy has only in-frame clones and lacks some. The sample lists about 99,000 clones, 95% to 96% occurring once. The material sequenced was CD4+ or CD8+ T cells sorted from blood, taken in a trial of the OX40 agonist ivuxolimab. These receptors came from an adult with an advanced solid tumor such as melanoma, head and neck, liver or kidney cancer.

The genes are TRBV2 and TRBJ1-1, with D perhaps TRBD1 (5 bases). V dropped 5 bases and J dropped 6 bases, with 13 bases sitting between them. CDR3 length equals 13 residues. Germline-derived CDR1 and CDR2 are SNHLY and FYNNEI. The CDR3 region is CASSLGGIPEAFF. The CDR3 DNA sequence: TGTGCCAGCAGTCTTGGGGGAATACCTGAAGCTTTCTTT.

J is TRBJ2-7 and V is TRBV27; TRBD2 aligns across 8 bases. Germline V gene data show CDR1 as MNHEY and CDR2 as SMNVEV (reference sequence). The CDR3 is 15 residues long. With 7 bases clipped from V and 2 bases from J, the junction kept 10 bases outside the gene matches. The CDR3 coding sequence is TGTGCCAGCACCCCACGGGGACTAGGGACCTACGAGCAGTACTTC. It specifies CASTPRGLGTYEQYF.

The chain employs TRBV7-8 and TRBJ2-7, with 10 bases matching TRBD1. Germline CDR1 SGHVS, CDR2 FQNEAQ. CDR3 length: 15 residues. The V gene end was trimmed by 1 base and the J gene end by 7 bases; junction bases not matched to a gene: 7. The CDR3 is CASSLVGDRGEEQYF. CDR3 nucleotide sequence: TGTGCCAGCAGCTTAGTAGGGGACAGGGGTGAAGAGCAGTACTTC. Variable domain in full (rest from reference TRBV7-8 and TRBJ2-7): GAGVSQSPRYKVAKRGQDVALRCDPISGHVSLFWYQQALGQGPEFLTYFQNEAQLDKSGLPSDRFFAERPEGSVSTLKIQRTQQEDSAVYLCASSLVGDRGEEQYFGPGTRLTVT.

The chain uses TRBV19 and TRBJ2-7; D is perhaps TRBD1 (5 bases). CDR1 LNHDA and CDR2 SQIVND come from the germline V gene (reference sequence). V shed 3 bases and J shed 2 bases, with 11 bases lying between them. This CDR3 is 14 amino acids long. CDR3 in DNA: TGTGCCAGTAGTATTGTTGACAGCGCCTACGAGCAGTACTTC. Its translation: CASSIVDSAYEQYF.

The chain carries TRBV6-1 and TRBJ1-1; no clear D. The CDR3 is 12 residues long. V lost 4 bases and J lost 2, with 5 bases in between. Germline assignment: CDR1 MNHNS and CDR2 SASEGT. The CDR3: CASSGTNTEAFF. The CDR3 coding sequence is TGTGCCAGCAGTGGGACTAACACTGAAGCTTTCTTT.

V and J are TRBV28 and TRBJ2-3; D is perhaps TRBD1 (5 bases). The CDR3 runs to 17 residues. Germline lookup yields CDR1 MDHEN and CDR2 SYDVKM. V shed 2 bases and J shed 4 bases, with 19 bases lying between them. The CDR3 spells CASSLSPSLAGSDTQYF. In nucleotides, the CDR3 is TGTGCCAGCAGTTTAAGCCCCTCCCTTGCAGGGTCAGATACGCAGTATTTT.

V is TRBV29-1 and J is TRBJ2-7; a possible D gene is TRBD2 (6 bases). The V gene lost 6 bases and the J gene lost 2 bases, with 14 bases spanning the gap. This CDR3 is built from 13 residues. Germline CDR1 SQVTM, CDR2 ANQGSEA. CDR3 sequence: CSVQSGVTYEQYF. CDR3 nucleotide sequence: TGCAGCGTACAATCGGGGGTGACCTACGAGCAGTACTTC.

V usage is TRBV27 and J usage is TRBJ2-7; the D gene could be TRBD1 or TRBD2 (5 bases each). The CDR3 has 13 residues. The germline V gene has CDR1 MNHEY and CDR2 SMNVEV (reference sequence). Trimming took 8 bases from V and 1 from J, leaving 12 bases between them. CDR3 region: CASGQGTSYEQYF. CDR3 in DNA: TGTGCCAGCGGGCAAGGGACGTCCTACGAGCAGTACTTC.

The V call is TRBV2, the J call TRBJ2-7; D is unclear. This CDR3 spans 14 amino acids. The germline gives CDR1 SNHLY, CDR2 FYNNEI. The V end lost 10 bases, the J end lost 5 bases, and 21 bases lay between the germline ends. This chain's CDR3 is CATRAAGEIHEQYF. As DNA, the CDR3 is TGTGCCACCCGCGCGGCAGGTGAAATCCACGAGCAGTACTTC. Combining the CDR3 with reference TRBV2 and TRBJ2-7 gives the whole variable domain EPEVTQTPSHQVTQMGQEVILRCVPISNHLYFYWYRQILGQKVEFLVSFYNNEISEKSEIFDDQFSVERPDGSNFTLKIRSTKLEDSAMYFCATRAAGEIHEQYFGPGTRLTVT.

The sample holds a few counts of this clone. The chain links TRBV4-3 to TRBJ1-1; D gene uncertain. Trimming shortened V by 0 bases and J by 4 bases, and 6 bases separated the two germline ends. The CDR3 is 13 amino acids. Germline V gives CDR1 LGHNA, CDR2 YSLEER. The CDR3 nucleotides read TGCGCCAGCAGCCAAGATGCGGGCACTGAAGCTTTCTTT. Translated, it gives CASSQDAGTEAFF.

V usage is TRBV7-2 and J usage is TRBJ2-5; TRBD2 aligns across 14 bases. The CDR3 consists of 17 residues. Germline trimming cut 1 base from V and 3 bases from J; bases unmatched to any gene: 4. CDR1 and CDR2 from the germline V gene are SGHTA and FQGNSA. The CDR3: CASSLGRLAGGEETQYF. Written as DNA, the CDR3 is TGTGCCAGCAGCTTAGGTCGACTAGCGGGAGGGGAAGAGACCCAGTACTTC.

This clone showed up just once. The rearrangement uses TRBV5-6 and TRBJ2-7, with 11 positions matching TRBD1. The V and J ends lost 3 bases and 7 bases, in that order; junction bases with no gene match: 6. There are 14 residues in the CDR3. CDR1 and CDR2 from the germline V gene are SGHDT and YYEEEE. In DNA, the CDR3 is TGTGCCAGCAGCTCGGACAGGGGGCCTAGGGAGCAGTACTTC. Translation gives CASSSDRGPREQYF. Filled out from reference TRBV5-6 and TRBJ2-7, the complete variable domain reads DAGVTQSPTHLIKTRGQQVTLRCSPKSGHDTVSWYQQALGQGPQFIFQYYEEEERQRGNFPDRFSGHQFPNYSSELNVNALLLGDSALYLCASSSDRGPREQYFGPGTRLTVT.

The V and J genes are TRBV5-6 and TRBJ2-7, with D maybe TRBD1 (7 bases). Trimming stripped 7 bases from V and 6 bases from J, with 11 bases between. CDR1 and CDR2 from the germline V gene are SGHDT and YYEEEE. The CDR3 extends over 11 amino acids. CDR3 in amino acids: CASGRGAEQYF. The DNA for the CDR3 is TGTGCCAGCGGCAGGGGGGCCGAGCAGTACTTC.

The V gene is TRBV7-3, the J gene TRBJ2-5; a weak D match, TRBD2 (5 bases). CDR1 is SGHTA, CDR2 FQGTGA, per germline. V lost 5 bases and J 4 bases, leaving 14 bases between the germline ends. The CDR3 extends over 14 amino acids. CDR3 region: CASSPVGGGETQYF. The CDR3 nucleotides read TGTGCCAGCAGCCCTGTAGGAGGTGGAGAGACCCAGTACTTC. The full variable domain, its missing parts supplied by reference TRBV7-3 and TRBJ2-5, is GAGVSQTPSNKVTEKGKYVELRCDPISGHTALYWYRQSLGQGPEFLIYFQGTGAADDSGLPNDRFFAVRPEGSVSTLKIQRTERGDSAVYLCASSPVGGGETQYFGPGTRLLVL.

The chain links TRBV11-2 to TRBJ2-5, with TRBD2 matching over 11 bases. After removal of 6 bases from V and 4 bases from J, the junction contained 16 bases not matched to a gene. The CDR3 contains 18 residues. Germline values: CDR1 SGHAT, CDR2 FQNNGV. The CDR3 spells CASRSTGASGRPIETQYF. The CDR3 nucleotides read TGTGCCAGCAGGTCTACCGGGGCTAGCGGGAGGCCTATAGAGACCCAGTACTTC.

This clone was observed a single time. The chain has TRBV7-9 and TRBJ2-4, with 7 positions matching TRBD2. Trimming took 5 bases from V and 9 from J; bases not matched to a gene: 4. Germline CDR1 reads SEHNR; CDR2 reads FQNEAQ (reference sequence). CDR3 size: 12 residues. CDR3 in amino acids: CASSPGGGIQYF. CDR3 in DNA: TGTGCCAGCAGCCCCGGCGGGGGCATTCAGTACTTC.

DNA for the CDR3: TGTGCCAGCAGTCCGCGGGTGTCCTACAATGAGCAGTTCTTC. This gives the protein CASSPRVSYNEQFF. The chain is built from TRBV28 and TRBJ2-1; possible D gene TRBD2, 5 bases. Germline V gene data show CDR1 as MDHEN and CDR2 as SYDVKM. CDR3 size: 14 residues. V lost 5 bases, J lost 1 base, and 9 bases lay in between.

This clone was seen only once. In DNA form, the CDR3 reads TGTGCCAGCAGTTCCGGGGTAGCGGGGGTGGAGACCCAGTACTTC. This encodes CASSSGVAGVETQYF. J is TRBJ2-5 and V is TRBV27, with 9 nucleotides matching TRBD2. This CDR3 region has 15 residues. Trimming at V came to 4 bases and at J to 5 bases, leaving 8 bases not matched to a gene. Germline CDR1 is MNHEY and CDR2 is SMNVEV (reference sequence).

CDR3 region: CASLTPGGDEQFF. DNA of the CDR3: TGTGCCAGTCTGACCCCCGGGGGGGATGAGCAGTTCTTC. This chain uses TRBV28 with TRBJ2-1, with TRBD2 matching 8 bases. The J segment lost 8 bases and the V segment lost 9 bases, leaving 9 bases of the junction unmatched. The germline CDR1 and CDR2 sequences are MDHEN and SYDVKM. This CDR3 is built from 13 residues.

V gene TRBV19 combines with J gene TRBJ2-7, with 12 nucleotides matching TRBD1. The CDR3 is 14 amino acids. Germline trimming cut 5 bases from V and 7 bases from J; bases unmatched to any gene: 6. CDR1 LNHDA and CDR2 SQIVND come from the germline V gene (reference sequence). CDR3: CASSWDRGHREQYF. The CDR3 nucleotides are TGTGCCAGTAGTTGGGACAGGGGGCATCGGGAGCAGTACTTC.

CDR3 protein: CASSQEGAGGPSYEQYF. The CDR3 DNA is TGCGCCAGCAGCCAAGAGGGGGCAGGGGGGCCATCCTACGAGCAGTACTTC. The J gene is TRBJ2-7, the V gene TRBV4-3; possible D gene TRBD1, 7 bases. CDR1 LGHNA and CDR2 YSLEER come from the germline V gene. V lost 0 bases and J lost 1, with 16 bases in between. This CDR3 region has 17 residues.

V gene TRBV5-4 combines with J gene TRBJ2-2; the D gene is possibly TRBD2 (6 bases). The germline V gene encodes CDR1 SGHNT and CDR2 YYREEE (reference sequence). The V end lost 0 bases, the J end lost 6 bases, and 12 bases lay between the germline ends. This CDR3 is built from 15 residues. In DNA form, the CDR3 reads TGTGCCAGCAGCTTGGGACTCGCTAGCGCCGGGGAGCTGTTTTTT. Its protein is CASSLGLASAGELFF. The variable domain in full, completed from reference TRBV5-4 and TRBJ2-2, reads ETGVTQSPTHLIKTRGQQVTLRCSSQSGHNTVSWYQQALGQGPQFIFQYYREEENGRGNFPPRFSGLQFPNYSSELNVNALELDDSALYLCASSLGLASAGELFFGEGSRLTVL.

The V and J genes are TRBV27 and TRBJ2-1, with 11 bases matching TRBD1. This CDR3 spans 13 amino acids. Trimming at V came to 6 bases and at J to 10 bases, leaving 5 bases not matched to a gene. Germline CDR1 MNHEY, CDR2 SMNVEV (reference sequence). The CDR3 protein is CASRWTGGKEQFF. The CDR3 nucleotides read TGTGCCAGCAGGTGGACAGGGGGCAAAGAGCAGTTCTTC.

The V call is TRBV7-9, the J call TRBJ1-2; a possible D gene is TRBD1 (6 bases). Trimming took 4 bases from V and 2 from J, leaving 14 bases between them. The CDR3 runs 15 residues. Germline lookup yields CDR1 SEHNR and CDR2 FQNEAQ (reference sequence). CDR3 region: CASSSRDNANYGYTF. Here the CDR3 DNA reads TGTGCCAGCAGCTCCCGGGACAACGCAAACTATGGCTACACCTTC.

The genes are TRBV2 and TRBJ1-2, with D tentatively TRBD1 (5 bases). Trimming pared 5 bases from V and 3 bases from J, leaving 13 bases between. Germline V gives CDR1 SNHLY, CDR2 FYNNEI. The CDR3 is 14 amino acids. In DNA form, the CDR3 reads TGTGCCAGCAGTTGGGTAGGGGATGACTATGGCTACACCTTC. This encodes CASSWVGDDYGYTF.

The rearrangement uses TRBV7-3 and TRBJ2-3; 7 bases agree with TRBD2. The CDR3 length is 16 residues. Trimming removed 4 bases from V and 3 bases from J; junction bases left unmatched: 10. Germline CDR1 and CDR2: SGHTA and FQGTGA. As DNA, the CDR3 is TGTGCCAGCAGCTCAGAGGAGGGAGGGCCGACAGATACGCAGTATTTT. Protein product: CASSSEEGGPTDTQYF.

A single count supports this clone. This chain connects TRBV4-3 to TRBJ1-4, with 7 positions matching TRBD1. This CDR3 has 13 amino acids. J lost 6 bases, V lost 3 bases, and 1 base had no gene match. Germline V gene sequence: CDR1 LGHNA, CDR2 YSLEER. CDR3 loop: CASSQGTDEKLFF. For the CDR3, the DNA is TGCGCCAGCAGCCAGGGGACAGATGAAAAACTGTTTTTT.

J is TRBJ2-2 and V is TRBV28; D is unresolved. Germline-derived CDR1 and CDR2 are MDHEN and SYDVKM. Trimming left V 2 bases short and J 4 bases short, with 5 bases between. This CDR3 is 13 amino acids long. CDR3 DNA sequence: TGTGCCAGCAGTTTACTGAGCACCGGGGAGCTGTTTTTT. Translating it yields CASSLLSTGELFF.

The rearrangement links TRBV7-8 to TRBJ1-2; 11 bases are shared with TRBD1. Germline loops: CDR1 SGHVS, CDR2 FQNEAQ. This CDR3 spans 16 amino acids. V was pared by 5 bases and J by 5 bases, with 10 bases of the junction left unmatched. DNA of the CDR3: TGTGCCAGCAGCCCCGGGACAGGGGGGTTTGGGTATGGCTACACCTTC. Translated, it gives CASSPGTGGFGYGYTF.

Regarding this clone: The sample contains more than one DNA sequence encoding this CDR3. The CDR3 loop is CATRGETQYF. CDR3 coding DNA: TGTGCCACCAGGGGCGAGACCCAGTACTTC. The J gene is TRBJ2-5, the V gene TRBV25-1; maybe TRBD1 (6 bases). The germline V gene encodes CDR1 MGHDK and CDR2 SYGVNS. The length of the CDR3 is 10 residues. V lost 10 bases and J 5 bases, leaving 8 bases between the germline ends.

The V call is TRBV5-6, the J call TRBJ2-7; tentatively, D is TRBD2 (6 bases). With 4 bases removed from V and 2 bases from J, the gap between germline ends came to 16 bases. Germline values: CDR1 SGHDT, CDR2 YYEEEE. There are 15 residues in the CDR3. The CDR3 sequence is CASSAEGLYPYEQYF. In DNA, the CDR3 is TGTGCCAGCAGCGCGGAGGGACTCTACCCCTACGAGCAGTACTTC.